This T cell receptor (beta chain) came from a study of regulatory T cells in long-lasting Graves disease. TCR beta libraries were built with iRepertoire HTBI primers and Arm-PCR of CDR3 regions. Methods used by the authors: More than 55 TRBV and about 14 TRBJ segments were identified across samples. From the multiplex PCR reads, TCRdb called clonotypes with MiXCR, one entry per CDR3 protein. The authors' filters were not applied to this entry. The table records hundreds of thousands of distinct CDR3 sequences, more than 10% of them present only once. Noted time point: newly diagnosed GD, antithyroid drugs for less than 3 months. The TCR library was made from RNA extracted from PBMCs. CDR3 length: 12 residues. The V gene's germline CDR1 is GTSNPN and CDR2 SVGIG (reference sequence). V lost 5 bases and J lost 7, with 15 bases in between. Remarks on this clonotype: A read error is possible here, since a much larger clone lies one base away.

The same specimen was also included in a second study, on T cells in Graves' hyperthyroidism and ophthalmopathy. From that study: No ophthalmopathy progression within 18 months constituted stable Graves' hyperthyroidism. Patients showing uncontrolled infection, other autoimmune disease, pregnancy or lactation were ineligible. The TCR CDR3 first-round RT-PCR relied on the HTBI primer set.

The J gene is TRBJ2-7, the V gene TRBV30, with D perhaps assigned TRBD1 or TRBD2 (7 bases each). The sequence came from a woman in her twenties or thirties with Graves disease. The material was peripheral blood mononuclear cells (PBMCs), obtained at new diagnosis, from a patient treated with antithyroid drugs. CDR3 sequence reads: CAWERGQLEQYF. In nucleotides, the CDR3 is TGTGCCTGGGAGCGGGGACAGCTTGAGCAGTACTTC.